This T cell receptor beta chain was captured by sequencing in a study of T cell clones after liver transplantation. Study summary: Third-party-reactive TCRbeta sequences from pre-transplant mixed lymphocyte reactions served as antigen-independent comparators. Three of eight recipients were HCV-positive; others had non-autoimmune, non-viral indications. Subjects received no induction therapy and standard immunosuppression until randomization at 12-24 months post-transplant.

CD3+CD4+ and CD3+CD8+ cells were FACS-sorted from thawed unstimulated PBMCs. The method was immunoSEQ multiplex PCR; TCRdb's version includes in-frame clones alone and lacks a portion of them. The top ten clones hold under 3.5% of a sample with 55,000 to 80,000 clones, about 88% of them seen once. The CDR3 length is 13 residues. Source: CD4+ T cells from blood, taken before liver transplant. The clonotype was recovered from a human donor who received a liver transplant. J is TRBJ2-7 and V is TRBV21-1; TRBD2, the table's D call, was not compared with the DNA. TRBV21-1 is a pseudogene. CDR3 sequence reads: CARTSGSFYEQYF. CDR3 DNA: TGTGCCAGGACTAGCGGGAGCTTCTACGAGCAGTACTTC.